This T cell receptor (beta chain) was recovered during a study of early T cells in non-severe SARS-CoV-2 infection. TCRdb re-derived calls from the 5' RACE reads in MiXCR, one entry per CDR3 protein. In the table there are approximately 100,000 distinct CDR3 sequences, about 15% of which are singletons. The CDR3 is 13 residues long. Germline V gives CDR1 LNHDA, CDR2 SQIVND (reference sequence). Trimming removed 5 bases at V and 3 bases at J, with 10 bases between. The source material was whole blood. The V and J genes are TRBV19 and TRBJ2-5; D is perhaps TRBD2 (5 bases). The receptor was isolated from an adult who was a healthcare worker with PCR-confirmed SARS-CoV-2 infection or an uninfected control (not recorded which). The CDR3 reads CASSFTREETQYF. The DNA of the CDR3 is TGTGCCAGTAGTTTCACTAGGGAAGAGACCCAGTACTTC.